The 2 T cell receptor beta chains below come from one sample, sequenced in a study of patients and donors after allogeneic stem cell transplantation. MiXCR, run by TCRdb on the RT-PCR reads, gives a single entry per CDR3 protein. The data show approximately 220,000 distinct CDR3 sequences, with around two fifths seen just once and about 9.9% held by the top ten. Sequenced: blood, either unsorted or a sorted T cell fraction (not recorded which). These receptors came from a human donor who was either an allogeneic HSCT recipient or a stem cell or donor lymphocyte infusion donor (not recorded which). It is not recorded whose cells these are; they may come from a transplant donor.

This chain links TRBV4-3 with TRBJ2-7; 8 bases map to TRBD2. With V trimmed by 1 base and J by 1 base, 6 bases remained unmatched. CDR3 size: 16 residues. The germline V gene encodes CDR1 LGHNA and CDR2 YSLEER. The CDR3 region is CASSQVFGGGSYEQYF. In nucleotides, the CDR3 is TGCGCCAGCAGCCAAGTATTCGGCGGGGGGTCCTACGAGCAGTACTTC.

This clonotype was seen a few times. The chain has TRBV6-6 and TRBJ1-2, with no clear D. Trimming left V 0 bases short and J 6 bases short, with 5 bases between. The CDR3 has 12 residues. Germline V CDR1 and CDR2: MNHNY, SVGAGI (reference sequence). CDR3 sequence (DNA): TGTGCCAGCAGTTACTCCGGAAATGGCTACACCTTC. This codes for CASSYSGNGYTF.